This T cell receptor (beta chain) stems from a study of T cell changes during pregnancy in multiple sclerosis. The CDR3 sequence is 14 residues long. Trimming removed 2 bases from V and 4 bases from J; junction bases left unmatched: 1. The germline V gene encodes CDR1 SGHNT and CDR2 YYREEE (reference sequence). The assay was immunoSEQ multiplex PCR, and TCRdb's table has in-frame clones only and misses some. Found here are about 81,000 clones, 94% of them singletons; the top ten hold 2% to 3%. The source of this sequence is a female donor with multiple sclerosis, enrolled in a pregnancy study. The chain joins TRBV5-4 to TRBJ2-2; 8 bases are a match to TRBD1. Specimen: peripheral blood, collected in the third trimester of pregnancy. The CDR3 reads CASSFDRGTGELFF. CDR3 DNA sequence: TGTGCCAGCAGCTTCGACAGGGGCACCGGGGAGCTGTTTTTT.